The 22 T cell receptor beta chains below were found in one sample sequenced in a study of neurological immune-mediated disorders. MiXCR was run by TCRdb on the 5' RACE reads, yielding one entry per CDR3 protein. The table lists approximately 74,000 distinct CDR3 sequences, roughly 10% of them singletons, with around 1.7% in the top ten. The sequencing sample was made of PBMCs. Receptors were obtained from a man over 45 in good health.

This clonotype was detected only a few times. The chain combines TRBV20-1 with TRBJ1-4; D perhaps matches TRBD1 (5 bases). CDR1 is DFQATT and CDR2 is SNEGSKA in the germline V gene (reference sequence). The V end was cut by 3 bases, the J end by 0 bases, with 8 bases between. The CDR3 has 14 amino acids. CDR3 coding DNA: TGCAGTGCTAGCCCAGGGACAACTAATGAAAAACTGTTTTTT. This gives the protein CSASPGTTNEKLFF.

This rearrangement joins TRBV3-1 to TRBJ1-1, with unresolved D. Trimming stripped 2 bases from V and 6 bases from J, with 10 bases between. This CDR3 contains 13 residues. Per the germline V gene, CDR1 is LGHDT and CDR2 is YNNKEL (reference sequence). The CDR3 is CASSQMGEAEAFF. The CDR3 DNA reads as TGTGCCAGCAGCCAAATGGGAGAGGCTGAAGCTTTCTTT.

CDR3 residues: CASRTSGVREQFF. DNA for the CDR3: TGTGCCAGCAGGACTAGCGGAGTGAGGGAGCAGTTCTTC. The chain combines TRBV28 with TRBJ2-1; 9 nucleotides line up with TRBD2. The CDR3 has 13 residues. CDR1 and CDR2 from the germline V gene are MDHEN and SYDVKM. V lost 6 bases, J lost 10 bases, and 7 bases stayed unmatched.

This clonotype has at least ten counts. The chain carries TRBV11-2 and TRBJ2-5; TRBD1 aligns across 8 bases. The CDR3 contains 14 residues. Looked up from germline, CDR1 is SGHAT and CDR2 is FQNNGV. V was pared by 0 bases and J by 3 bases, with 0 bases of the junction left unmatched. The CDR3 nucleotides are TGTGCCAGCAGCTTAGAGACAGGGGAAGAGACCCAGTACTTC. Protein sequence: CASSLETGEETQYF.

This clonotype came up a few times. The chain is built from TRBV6-2 or TRBV6-3 and TRBJ2-4; D tentatively reads TRBD1 or TRBD2 (6 bases each). Between the trimmed V and J ends, which lost 8 bases and 0 bases, there was a span of 14 bases. Germline loops: CDR1 MNHEY, CDR2 SVGEGT. The CDR3 has 15 residues. The CDR3 nucleotides are TGTGCCAGCTCGGGGGCTAACCAAGCCAAAAACATTCAGTACTTC. Protein product: CASSGANQAKNIQYF.

This clonotype appeared many times. V usage is TRBV3-1 and J usage is TRBJ2-5; TRBD2 agrees at 9 bases. The germline V gene has CDR1 LGHDT and CDR2 YNNKEL (reference sequence). V lost 4 bases, J lost 4 bases, and 10 bases stayed unmatched. There are 16 residues in the CDR3. CDR3 loop: CASSLRTSAYTETQYF. DNA of the CDR3: TGTGCCAGCAGCCTAAGGACTAGCGCTTATACAGAGACCCAGTACTTC.

This clonotype was picked up many times. The rearrangement links TRBV7-2 to TRBJ1-1; 7 positions agree with TRBD1. Germline V gene data show CDR1 as SGHTA and CDR2 as FQGNSA. Trimming cost V 4 bases and J 4 bases; bases outside gene matches: 9. This CDR3 region has 15 residues. For the CDR3, the DNA is TGTGCCAGCAGCTCTACCTCGACAGGGTTCACTGAAGCTTTCTTT. Its translation: CASSSTSTGFTEAFF.

The table lists this clonotype with many counts. This chain uses TRBV28 with TRBJ2-7; TRBD2 agrees at 7 bases. CDR1 and CDR2 (germline): MDHEN, SYDVKM. Losses at the gene ends were 6 bases for V and 0 bases for J; bases not matched to a gene: 2. The CDR3 runs to 13 residues. This CDR3 reads CASSSGGSYEQYF. DNA of the CDR3: TGTGCCAGCAGCTCGGGGGGCTCCTACGAGCAGTACTTC.

This clonotype was counted many times. The chain couples TRBV5-1 to TRBJ2-5; 10 bases align to TRBD2. V shed 4 bases and J 1 base; nucleotides not matched to a gene: 7. The CDR3 is 16 amino acids. Germline-derived CDR1 and CDR2 are SGHRS and YFSETQ. The CDR3 DNA sequence: TGCGCCAGCAGCCAACTAGCGGGGAAACCCCAAGAGACCCAGTACTTC. This translates into CASSQLAGKPQETQYF.

This clonotype was seen a few times. This chain uses TRBV7-9 with TRBJ2-5, with no clear D. V was pared by 4 bases and J by 7 bases, with 19 bases between. The CDR3 sequence is 15 residues long. CDR1 and CDR2 from the germline V gene are SEHNR and FQNEAQ (reference sequence). This CDR3 is CASSSTITAAWTQYF. DNA for the CDR3: TGTGCCAGCAGCTCCACCATCACCGCCGCATGGACCCAGTACTTC.

This clonotype was detected ten times or more. The chain is built from TRBV7-2 and TRBJ2-5, with TRBD1 matching 7 bases. Germline lookup yields CDR1 SGHTA and CDR2 FQGNSA. V shed 3 bases, J shed 1 base, and the junction held 2 bases outside the gene matches. The CDR3 extends over 14 amino acids. CDR3 in amino acids: CASSFRQGQETQYF. CDR3 nucleotide sequence: TGTGCCAGCAGCTTTAGACAGGGCCAAGAGACCCAGTACTTC.

This clonotype was detected ten times or more. The chain employs TRBV7-2 and TRBJ1-4; maybe TRBD1 (6 bases). The CDR3 covers 15 residues. The V gene lost 1 base and the J gene lost 8 bases, with 14 bases spanning the gap. The V gene's germline CDR1 is SGHTA and CDR2 FQGNSA. CDR3: CASSLGEGVMEKLFF. The CDR3 coding sequence is TGTGCCAGCAGCTTAGGCGAGGGGGTGATGGAAAAACTGTTTTTT.

The table lists this clonotype with many counts. J is TRBJ2-2 and V is TRBV5-1; 10 nucleotides line up with TRBD1. The germline gives CDR1 SGHRS, CDR2 YFSETQ. With V trimmed by 4 bases and J by 0 bases, 3 bases remained unmatched. This CDR3 comprises 16 residues. CDR3 in amino acids: CASSGGQGTNTGELFF. The DNA of the CDR3 is TGCGCCAGCAGCGGGGGACAGGGGACGAACACCGGGGAGCTGTTTTTT. The whole variable domain, remainder taken from reference TRBV5-1 and TRBJ2-2, is KAGVTQTPRYLIKTRGQQVTLSCSPISGHRSVSWYQQTPGQGLQFLFEYFSETQRNKGNFPGRFSGRQFSNSRSEMNVSTLELGDSALYLCASSGGQGTNTGELFFGEGSRLTVL.

At least ten counts were recorded for this clonotype. This chain links TRBV12-3 or TRBV12-4 with TRBJ2-3; D is unresolved. The ends were cut back, 6 bases at V and 6 bases at J, with 16 bases in the middle. This CDR3 region has 14 residues. The CDR3 sequence: CASRFSSGSDTQYF. DNA of the CDR3: TGTGCCAGCAGATTCTCGTCAGGCAGCGATACGCAGTATTTT.

This clonotype was observed at least ten times. J is TRBJ1-5 and V is TRBV4-2, with 7 bases matching TRBD1. Unmatched junction bases numbered 7, after V lost 4 bases and J lost 4 bases. The germline CDR1 and CDR2 sequences are LGHNA and YNFKEQ. The CDR3 has 15 residues. CDR3 in amino acids: CASSPWDSLNQPQHF. DNA for the CDR3: TGTGCCAGCAGCCCCTGGGACAGCCTAAATCAGCCCCAGCATTTT.

This clonotype has at least ten counts. The V gene is TRBV7-2, the J gene TRBJ2-2; the D is unclear. The V end lost 1 base, the J end lost 1 base, and 10 bases lay between the germline ends. The germline gives CDR1 SGHTA, CDR2 FQGNSA. The CDR3 contains 16 residues. The CDR3 bases are TGTGCCAGCAGCTTAGAAGGCGGTATGAACACCGGGGAGCTGTTTTTT. Translation gives CASSLEGGMNTGELFF.

This clonotype was recorded many times. The chain employs TRBV5-1 and TRBJ2-7; D is ambiguous. The CDR3 loop spans 15 amino acids. Trimming cost V 7 bases and J 1 base, with 18 bases left between them. Germline lookup yields CDR1 SGHRS and CDR2 YFSETQ. The CDR3 region has the DNA TGCGCCAGCCGCCTCGTTGGGTCTTCGTCCTACGAGCAGTACTTC. It encodes CASRLVGSSSYEQYF.

This clonotype was seen ten or more times. The V gene is TRBV29-1, the J gene TRBJ2-1; a possible D gene is TRBD2 (5 bases). This CDR3 is built from 12 residues. Germline CDR1 reads SQVTM; CDR2 reads ANQGSEA. Trimming removed 8 bases from V and 6 bases from J, with 14 bases in between. CDR3 protein: CSSFGGGNEQFF. The CDR3 bases are TGCAGCTCTTTCGGCGGAGGCAATGAGCAGTTCTTC.

This clonotype showed up many times. The chain uses TRBV28 and TRBJ2-5, with 13 bases identical to TRBD2. With 1 base clipped from V and 1 base from J, the junction kept 3 bases outside the gene matches. This CDR3 is built from 17 residues. Germline values: CDR1 MDHEN, CDR2 SYDVKM. CDR3 amino acids: CASSLSRTSGGQETQYF. The CDR3 DNA follows: TGTGCCAGCAGTTTATCCCGGACTAGCGGGGGCCAAGAGACCCAGTACTTC.

This clonotype has a count of ten or more. The J gene is TRBJ1-1, the V gene TRBV5-1; D may be TRBD1 (5 bases). In germline, CDR1 is SGHRS, CDR2 YFSETQ. Between the trimmed V and J ends, which lost 0 bases and 0 bases, there was a span of 12 bases. The CDR3 sequence is 16 residues long. For the CDR3, the DNA is TGCGCCAGCAGCTTGGCTCCGGGGGAGGTGAACACTGAAGCTTTCTTT. Translating it yields CASSLAPGEVNTEAFF.

There are many counts of this clonotype. The chain recombines TRBV5-1 with TRBJ1-1, with TRBD1 as a possible D gene (6 bases). The V and J ends lost 1 base and 6 bases respectively, with 10 bases between them. This CDR3 has 13 residues. Germline V gives CDR1 SGHRS, CDR2 YFSETQ. Written as DNA, the CDR3 is TGCGCCAGCAGCTTGCGAGGGGGGGCTGAAGCTTTCTTT. Protein product: CASSLRGGAEAFF. Based on the CDR3 plus reference TRBV5-1 and TRBJ1-1, the full variable domain is KAGVTQTPRYLIKTRGQQVTLSCSPISGHRSVSWYQQTPGQGLQFLFEYFSETQRNKGNFPGRFSGRQFSNSRSEMNVSTLELGDSALYLCASSLRGGAEAFFGQGTRLTVV.

Many counts were recorded for this clonotype. This chain connects TRBV5-1 to TRBJ2-5; unclear D gene. Looked up from germline, CDR1 is SGHRS and CDR2 is YFSETQ. The ends were cut back, 4 bases at V and 1 base at J, with 5 bases in the middle. The CDR3 contains 12 residues. The CDR3 DNA follows: TGCGCCAGCAGCAGAACCCAAGAGACCCAGTACTTC. Residues: CASSRTQETQYF.